This section outlines one TCR beta chain sequence together with its context. What it binds is unknown. The CDR3 spans 15 residues. CDR1 and CDR2 from the germline V gene are MNHEY and SVGAGI. Trimming removed 4 bases from V and 5 bases from J; junction bases left unmatched: 7. The table came from immunoSEQ multiplex PCR; TCRdb's copy has only in-frame clones and leaves some out. The profile shows 150,000 to 200,000 clones, 94% of them singletons. This sample is part of a study of T cell responses to AZD1222 COVID-19 vaccine. The study's findings and limits: None of the repertoires were sampled until the peak T cell response had passed.

V usage is TRBV6-5 and J usage is TRBJ2-4; 8 bases line up with TRBD2. This clonotype originated in an adult who received the AZD1222 COVID-19 vaccine. This specimen was peripheral blood, taken 28 days after the second AZD1222 dose. The CDR3 here is CASSLYGRGENIQYF. The CDR3 region has the DNA TGTGCCAGCAGTTTATACGGGAGGGGGGAAAACATTCAGTACTTC.